These 25 T cell receptor beta chains were sequenced from one sample in a study of T cell repertoires in cytomegalovirus infection. TCRdb processed the reads anew with MiXCR; each CDR3 protein has one entry. The table shows about 440,000 distinct CDR3 sequences, with approximately 30% occurring only once. The sequencing sample was made of PBMCs. These TCRs come from a human donor in good health (CMV status not recorded). Some clones in this sample may be carry-over from other donors' samples.

This clonotype has a handful of counts. This chain connects TRBV6-1 to TRBJ2-7, with 7 positions matching TRBD1. This CDR3 region has 16 residues. Germline V gene data show CDR1 as MNHNS and CDR2 as SASEGT. Germline trimming cut 6 bases from V and 2 bases from J; bases unmatched to any gene: 13. This chain's CDR3 is CASSRSRDSLTYEQYF. Here the CDR3 DNA reads TGTGCCAGCAGCCGCTCCAGGGACAGTCTGACCTACGAGCAGTACTTC.

This clonotype was seen a handful of times. The gene calls are TRBV10-2 and TRBJ1-2; no clear D gene. This CDR3 is 14 amino acids long. The germline CDR1 and CDR2 sequences are WSHSY and SAAADI. With 4 bases removed from V and 7 bases from J, the gap between germline ends came to 16 bases. The CDR3 coding sequence is TGCGCCAGCAGTGGAGGTTTACAGCGAGCTGGCTACACCTTC. Protein: CASSGGLQRAGYTF.

The chain is built from TRBV27 and TRBJ2-2; TRBD2 is a possible D gene (5 bases). V was clipped by 5 bases and J by 3 bases, with 13 bases between them. This CDR3 contains 15 residues. Germline values: CDR1 MNHEY, CDR2 SMNVEV (reference sequence). The CDR3 region is CASSPGKTDTGELFF. In nucleotides, the CDR3 is TGTGCCAGCAGTCCCGGGAAAACGGACACCGGGGAGCTGTTTTTT.

The chain uses TRBV19 and TRBJ1-5, with TRBD1 matching 10 bases. In germline, CDR1 is LNHDA, CDR2 SQIVND (reference sequence). This CDR3 has 16 residues. V gave up 4 bases and J gave up 0 bases; unmatched junction bases: 3. This CDR3 is CASSNGTGDSNQPQHF. CDR3 nucleotides: TGTGCCAGTAGTAACGGGACAGGGGATAGCAATCAGCCCCAGCATTTT.

The chain employs TRBV24-1 and TRBJ1-2, with TRBD1 identical over 8 bases. CDR3 size: 15 residues. Germline CDR1 and CDR2: KGHDR and SFDVKD. V was clipped by 4 bases and J by 3 bases; unmatched bases: 6. The CDR3 loop is CATSDGRGQDYGYTF. CDR3 sequence (DNA): TGTGCCACCAGTGACGGCAGGGGGCAGGACTATGGCTACACCTTC.

The table lists this clonotype with a few counts. The chain carries TRBV12-3 or TRBV12-4 and TRBJ2-2, with no clear D. There are 16 residues in the CDR3. The V end lost 6 bases, the J end lost 1 base, and 15 bases lay between the germline ends. The CDR3 nucleotides read TGTGCCAGCAGAGGATGGGTGGGCAGGAACACCGGGGAGCTGTTTTTT. Its protein is CASRGWVGRNTGELFF.

The genes are TRBV9 and TRBJ2-7; D is perhaps TRBD1 or TRBD2 (5 bases each). Per the germline V gene, CDR1 is SGDLS and CDR2 is YYNGEE. This CDR3 is 14 amino acids long. Trimming removed 2 bases from V and 3 bases from J, with 12 bases in between. The CDR3 region is CASSVGTNDYEQYF. CDR3 bases: TGTGCCAGCAGCGTTGGGACGAACGACTACGAGCAGTACTTC.

Remarks on this clonotype: Because it lacks the conserved phenylalanine or tryptophan at the end, this CDR3 is likely a read error. The chain recombines TRBV7-2 with TRBJ2-7, with D uncertain. Germline CDR1 and CDR2: SGHTA and FQGNSA. The CDR3 is 11 residues long. Trimming removed 11 bases from V and 6 bases from J, with 14 bases in between. CDR3 in DNA: TGTGCCTGCGGTTTGAACGGCGAGCAGTACTTA. Its protein is CACGLNGEQYL.

The chain uses TRBV5-1 and TRBJ1-6, with D maybe TRBD1 (5 bases). CDR1 is SGHRS and CDR2 is YFSETQ in the germline V gene. This CDR3 has 15 residues. V was shortened by 6 bases and J by 10 bases, with 20 bases between the two germline ends. The DNA of the CDR3 is TGCGCCAGCACTCCCCGTCCTGGGGCTAGCTCACCCCTCCACTTT. Translating gives CASTPRPGASSPLHF.

This clonotype was seen a handful of times. The CDR3, as DNA: TGTGCTAGTGCTTACACAGATACGCAGTATTTT. The encoded protein is CASAYTDTQYF. This chain connects TRBV12-5 to TRBJ2-3; D not resolved. This CDR3 has 11 amino acids. Germline V gene data show CDR1 as LGHNT and CDR2 as FRNRAP. V lost 7 bases and J lost 2, with 4 bases in between.

This clonotype was detected a few times. This rearrangement joins TRBV5-8 to TRBJ1-5; 8 positions match TRBD1. Germline V gene lookup returns CDR1 SGHTS and CDR2 YDEGEE. This CDR3 region has 15 residues. V lost 4 bases to trimming and J lost 4 bases; unmatched junction nucleotides: 7. The CDR3, as DNA: TGTGCCAGCAGCCCCGGGACAGGAATTAATCAGCCCCAGCATTTT. Translated, it gives CASSPGTGINQPQHF.

This sequence joins TRBV15 and TRBJ1-5; the match to TRBD1 covers 10 bases. CDR3 size: 14 residues. In germline, CDR1 is LNHNV, CDR2 YYDKDF (reference sequence). J gave up 6 bases and V 5 bases, and 4 bases lay outside the gene matches. The chain's CDR3 is CATSDRDRGQPQHF. In nucleotides, the CDR3 is TGTGCCACCAGCGACCGGGACAGGGGTCAGCCCCAGCATTTT.

This clonotype has only a few counts. The chain uses TRBV7-9 and TRBJ1-2, with D maybe TRBD1 (6 bases). CDR3 length equals 15 residues. Germline loops: CDR1 SEHNR, CDR2 FQNEAQ (reference sequence). The V end was cut by 5 bases, the J end by 7 bases, with 20 bases between. DNA of the CDR3: TGTGCCAGCAGCCAAGGGCTTCAGGGGCTTGGTGGCTACACCTTC. It yields the protein CASSQGLQGLGGYTF. Full variable domain (missing parts from reference TRBV7-9 and TRBJ1-2): DTGVSQNPRHKITKRGQNVTFRCDPISEHNRLYWYRQTLGQGPEFLTYFQNEAQLEKSRLLSDRFSAERPKGSFSTLEIQRTEQGDSAMYLCASSQGLQGLGGYTFGSGTRLTVV.

The chain is built from TRBV18 and TRBJ1-3, with D unresolved. This CDR3 region has 14 residues. CDR1 and CDR2 from the germline V gene are KGHSH and LQKENI. Between the trimmed V and J ends, which lost 4 bases and 2 bases, there was a span of 9 bases. CDR3 DNA: TGTGCCAGCTCACTGCCAGAAACTGGAAACACCATATATTTT. It is translated as CASSLPETGNTIYF.

This clonotype came up once. The chain has TRBV18 and TRBJ1-2, with TRBD1 matching over 9 bases. The CDR3 covers 15 residues. V lost 3 bases to trimming and J lost 3 bases; unmatched junction nucleotides: 5. The V gene's germline CDR1 is KGHSH and CDR2 LQKENI. The chain's CDR3 is CASSPGQGQYYGYTF. Written as DNA, the CDR3 is TGTGCCAGCTCACCGGGACAGGGCCAGTACTATGGCTACACCTTC.

This clonotype has ten or more counts. This chain connects TRBV7-2 to TRBJ1-1; D is possibly TRBD1 (5 bases). This CDR3 has 14 residues. The V gene's germline CDR1 is SGHTA and CDR2 FQGNSA. Trimming removed 2 bases at V and 2 bases at J, with 9 bases between. This chain's CDR3 is CASSLWQGNTEAFF. CDR3 nucleotides: TGTGCCAGCAGCTTATGGCAGGGAAACACTGAAGCTTTCTTT. Based on the CDR3 plus reference TRBV7-2 and TRBJ1-1, the full variable domain is GAGVSQSPSNKVTEKGKDVELRCDPISGHTALYWYRQSLGQGLEFLIYFQGNSAPDKSGLPSDRFSAERTGGSVSTLTIQRTQQEDSAVYLCASSLWQGNTEAFFGQGTRLTVV.

The CDR3 here is CATSRGNSNSPLHF. The CDR3 region has the DNA TGTGCCACCAGCAGAGGTAACAGTAATTCACCCCTCCACTTT. The V gene is TRBV15, the J gene TRBJ1-6, with unresolved D. V was clipped by 1 base and J by 6 bases, with 7 bases between them. The CDR3 loop spans 14 amino acids. CDR1 and CDR2 from the germline V gene are LNHNV and YYDKDF (reference sequence).

This clonotype was counted only a few times. The chain joins TRBV15 to TRBJ1-4; 8 nucleotides agree with TRBD1. This CDR3 region has 15 residues. Germline V gene lookup returns CDR1 LNHNV and CDR2 YYDKDF (reference sequence). V lost 5 bases to trimming and J lost 0 bases; unmatched junction nucleotides: 2. The CDR3 nucleotides are TGTGCCACCAGCGGACAGGGTTCAACTAATGAAAAACTGTTTTTT. Protein: CATSGQGSTNEKLFF.

This clonotype was counted many times. V is TRBV7-8 and J is TRBJ1-1, with 7 bases matching TRBD1. The V and J ends lost 3 bases and 1 base, in that order; junction bases with no gene match: 8. The CDR3 covers 16 residues. Germline V lookup: CDR1 SGHVS, CDR2 FQNEAQ. DNA of the CDR3: TGTGCCAGCAGCTTGGAGGGGGCGGCGGGGAACACTGAAGCTTTCTTT. Amino acids: CASSLEGAAGNTEAFF.

This clonotype was seen a few times. Relative to the germline gene, one junction end is altered; a read error may explain this. The V and J genes are TRBV6-2 or TRBV6-3 and TRBJ1-1; D may be TRBD1 (5 bases). The CDR3 has 16 amino acids. Germline CDR1 is MNHEY and CDR2 is SVGEGT. The CDR3 reads CARSYTTGGTNTEAFF. CDR3 DNA: TGTGCCCGCAGTTACACAACCGGGGGAACGAACACTGAAGCTTTCTTT.

The J gene is TRBJ2-2, the V gene TRBV19; D is undetermined. V was trimmed by 7 bases and J by 5 bases, leaving 8 bases between them. The germline V gene has CDR1 LNHDA and CDR2 SQIVND (reference sequence). The CDR3 runs 12 residues. CDR3 sequence: CASNTLTGELFF. CDR3 nucleotides: TGTGCCAGTAATACCCTGACCGGGGAGCTGTTTTTT.

The chain employs TRBV6-1 and TRBJ2-7, with D possibly being TRBD2 (5 bases). CDR1 and CDR2 (germline): MNHNS, SASEGT. This CDR3 contains 12 residues. V lost 0 bases to trimming and J lost 7 bases, with 7 bases between them. The CDR3 sequence: CASSEAAGEQYF. The CDR3 coding sequence is TGTGCCAGCAGTGAAGCCGCGGGTGAGCAGTACTTC.

This clonotype was detected many times. V usage is TRBV28 and J usage is TRBJ2-7; 12 bases map to TRBD1. CDR1 and CDR2 from the germline V gene are MDHEN and SYDVKM. The CDR3 has 15 residues. The trim removed 10 bases at V and 9 bases at J, leaving 16 bases unmatched. Here the CDR3 reads CAIQTAGTGGRGQYF. The CDR3 DNA reads as TGTGCCATCCAGACGGCCGGGACAGGGGGCCGGGGGCAGTACTTC.

Ten or more counts support this clonotype. CDR3: CASSPGTGTLGGNTIYF. The CDR3, as DNA: TGTGCCAGCAGCCCCGGGACAGGGACTCTGGGTGGAAACACCATATATTTT. The chain carries TRBV7-2 and TRBJ1-3, with TRBD1 matching 9 bases. The V and J ends lost 5 bases and 3 bases, in that order; junction bases with no gene match: 11. This CDR3 comprises 17 residues. CDR1 and CDR2 from the germline V gene are SGHTA and FQGNSA.

This clonotype was counted a few times. The chain links TRBV2 to TRBJ1-2; no firm D call. CDR1 SNHLY and CDR2 FYNNEI come from the germline V gene. The V end lost 3 bases, the J end lost 6 bases, and 11 bases lay between the germline ends. This CDR3 contains 13 residues. CDR3 protein: CASSDGRLDGYTF. The CDR3, as DNA: TGTGCCAGCAGTGATGGGCGTTTGGATGGCTACACCTTC.